This T cell receptor beta chain was retrieved from a study of T cells in Graves' hyperthyroidism and ophthalmopathy. RNA transcripts served as the template for amplifying TCR beta CDR3 regions. A first-round RT-PCR of the TCR CDR3 used the HTBI primer set. TCRdb analysed the multiplex PCR reads with MiXCR anew, one entry per CDR3 protein. The sample lists 450,000 to 700,000 distinct CDR3 sequences, 35% to 55% occurring once. This clonotype was seen repeatedly, ten times or more. The V gene's germline CDR1 is SGHVS and CDR2 FQNEAQ. There are 15 residues in the CDR3. The V and J ends lost 1 base and 3 bases respectively, with 12 bases between them.

Sequenced sample: peripheral blood or thyroid tissue (not recorded which). The rearrangement joins TRBV7-8 to TRBJ1-1; D gene ambiguous. The clonotype was recovered from an adult woman with Graves' disease, either hyperthyroidism or ophthalmopathy (not recorded which). DNA of the CDR3: TGTGCCAGCAGCTTAGGCGGCTTGCGTGACACTGAAGCTTTCTTT. Translation gives CASSLGGLRDTEAFF.